The 6 T cell receptor beta chains below all came from one sample that was sequenced in a study of cytomegalovirus exposure and HLA in healthy donors. PCR was performed using 60 Vbeta and 13 Jbeta primers. Generated by immunoSEQ multiplex PCR, the TCRdb table keeps only in-frame clones and is missing some. The profile shows 150,000 to 200,000 clones, roughly 80% of them singletons. Input material: PBMCs. These TCRs come from a female donor in good health and CMV-seronegative.

The chain recombines TRBV6-5 with TRBJ2-7, with D tentatively TRBD2 (5 bases). V dropped 5 bases and J dropped 0 bases, with 8 bases sitting between them. The CDR3 covers 13 residues. Germline values: CDR1 MNHEY, CDR2 SVGAGI. The CDR3 nucleotides are TGTGCCAGCAGTAGGACTGACTCCTACGAGCAGTACTTC. Amino acids: CASSRTDSYEQYF.

The V call is TRBV4-2, the J call TRBJ2-2, with 10 bases lining up with TRBD2. J was trimmed by 6 bases and V by 4 bases; bases with no gene match: 14. Germline-derived CDR1 and CDR2 are LGHNA and YNFKEQ. CDR3 size: 18 residues. CDR3 DNA sequence: TGTGCCAGCAGCCCAGACATCCTTACTAGCGGGGTTGCCGGGGAGCTGTTTTTT. Protein product: CASSPDILTSGVAGELFF.

V is TRBV19 and J is TRBJ1-5; no firm D call. The CDR3 length is 14 residues. The germline V gene encodes CDR1 LNHDA and CDR2 SQIVND (reference sequence). V dropped 2 bases and J dropped 1 base, with 6 bases sitting between them. CDR3 region: CASSIRGSNQPQHF. The CDR3 DNA sequence: TGTGCCAGTAGTATAAGAGGGAGCAATCAGCCCCAGCATTTT.

The chain is built from TRBV27 and TRBJ2-7; TRBD1 matches 7 bases. This CDR3 comprises 13 residues. With 5 bases clipped from V and 2 bases from J, the junction kept 3 bases outside the gene matches. Germline CDR1 reads MNHEY; CDR2 reads SMNVEV (reference sequence). CDR3 residues: CASSGTVPYEQYF. The DNA for the CDR3 is TGTGCCAGCAGTGGGACAGTGCCCTACGAGCAGTACTTC.

The rearrangement links TRBV5-8 to TRBJ2-7, with D uncertain. This CDR3 spans 12 amino acids. Trimming left V 1 base short and J 3 bases short, with 5 bases between. Germline loops: CDR1 SGHTS, CDR2 YDEGEE. Here the CDR3 reads CASSLSLYEQYF. In DNA, the CDR3 is TGTGCCAGCAGCTTGTCCCTCTACGAGCAGTACTTC.

The rearrangement joins TRBV19 to TRBJ2-5, with D possibly TRBD2 on 5 matching bases. The germline V gene has CDR1 LNHDA and CDR2 SQIVND (reference sequence). Trimming removed 8 bases at V and 11 bases at J, with 30 bases between. CDR3 length equals 16 residues. CDR3 residues: CASSLSASPPDAAQYF. The CDR3 region has the DNA TGTGCCAGTTCACTCTCGGCTAGCCCTCCAGACGCGGCGCAGTACTTC. The full variable domain, completed using reference TRBV19 and TRBJ2-5, is DGGITQSPKYLFRKEGQNVTLSCEQNLNHDAMYWYRQDPGQGLRLIYYSQIVNDFQKGDIAEGYSVSREKKESFPLTVTSAQKNPTAFYLCASSLSASPPDAAQYFGPGTRLLVL.